The following is a TCR beta chain sequence with its context. Its matching antigen is unknown. The data stem from a study of cytomegalovirus exposure and HLA in healthy donors. On the study more broadly: About 85 million unique TCRs from HLA-typed donors were held in an early release of data. Study-level findings and limits: Relative to equally common others, HLA-associated TCR beta chains showed greater clonal expansion in a later analysis. An analysis done earlier found most TCR beta V segments productive about 90% or about 30% of the time.

Likely unrecorded immune exposures existed in these nominally healthy donors. 13 Jbeta primers and 60 Vbeta primers were used for the PCR. Repertoires were generated with immunoSEQ multiplex PCR, while TCRdb's copy carries only in-frame clones and drops some. The sample shows 150,000 or so clones, about four fifths of them seen only once. The CDR3 has 18 amino acids. Germline V CDR1 and CDR2: MGHRA, YSYEKL. V lost 0 bases and J 3 bases, leaving 19 bases between the germline ends. The sequence was obtained from a boy aged 2 to 10 in good health and CMV-seronegative. The sample was PBMCs. The rearrangement joins TRBV4-1 to TRBJ2-3; D possibly corresponds to TRBD2 (5 bases). DNA for the CDR3: TGCGCCAGCAGCCAAGATATTCGACCGGGATTAGGGACAGATACGCAGTATTTT. It translates to CASSQDIRPGLGTDTQYF.